The clone carrying this T cell receptor beta chain was seen repeatedly, ten times or more. Its antigen is unidentified. The CDR3 regions of TCR beta were amplified from RNA transcripts. TCR CDR3 underwent first-round RT-PCR with the HTBI primer set. A single record per CDR3 protein comes from TCRdb applying MiXCR to the multiplex PCR reads. The profile covers around 480,000 distinct CDR3 sequences, with around 15% appearing a single time and 15% to 20% taken by the ten largest. This sample is drawn from a study of T cells in Graves' hyperthyroidism and ophthalmopathy. Findings and caveats of the study: Ophthalmopathy and stable hyperthyroidism were told apart by a 13 V-J model.

Graves' hyperthyroidism qualified as stable when ophthalmopathy did not progress within 18 months. Hyperthyroidism in the patients, aged 18 to 65, was newly diagnosed and under 2 months in duration. About 10 ml fresh peripheral blood yielded the PBMCs. Sequencing used blood. The receptor was derived from a woman between 18 and 29 years old with Graves' hyperthyroidism.

CDR3 DNA sequence: TGTGCCAGCAGCTTAGGAGGGTACAACTATGGCTACACCTTC. It specifies CASSLGGYNYGYTF. The chain has TRBV13 and TRBJ1-2; D remains unclear. The CDR3 is 14 amino acids. Germline V gives CDR1 PRHDT, CDR2 FYEKMQ (reference sequence). Trimming stripped 0 bases from V and 2 bases from J, with 7 bases between. Together with reference TRBV13 and TRBJ1-2, the CDR3 gives the full variable domain: AAGVIQSPRHLIKEKRETATLKCYPIPRHDTVYWYQQGPGQDPQFLISFYEKMQSDKGSIPDRFSAQQFSDYHSELNMSSLELGDSALYFCASSLGGYNYGYTFGSGTRLTVV.